A single sample gave rise to the 23 T cell receptor beta chains below, sequenced in a study of shared clonotypes between healthy human individuals. Data came from immunoSEQ multiplex PCR; TCRdb stores just in-frame clones and leaves some out. This sample carries fewer than 1.4 million clones, about four fifths of them seen once, and the ten largest clones take roughly 0.57%. The material sequenced was memory CD4+ T cells from PBMCs. This sample's subset: CD45RA-negative fraction. The receptors come from a man younger than 35 in good health. Some clones in this sample may be carry-over from other donors' samples.

V usage is TRBV30 and J usage is TRBJ2-5, with D possibly being TRBD1 (5 bases). V was pared by 0 bases and J by 7 bases, with 15 bases between. Germline values: CDR1 GTSNPN, CDR2 SVGIG (reference sequence). This CDR3 is built from 14 residues. The CDR3: CAWSVDSARVTQYF. In DNA form, the CDR3 reads TGTGCCTGGAGTGTAGACAGCGCAAGAGTGACCCAGTACTTC.

The chain recombines TRBV6-1 with TRBJ2-7; TRBD2 matches 10 bases. V trimming: 2 bases; J trimming: 3 bases; junction bases outside the gene matches: 7. This CDR3 region has 16 residues. The V gene's germline CDR1 is MNHNS and CDR2 SASEGT. The CDR3 bases are TGTGCCAGCAGTGAAAGTGGACTAGCGGACTTCTACGAGCAGTACTTC. Its protein is CASSESGLADFYEQYF.

This clone was seen once. The chain combines TRBV7-9 with TRBJ1-4; the D gene is possibly TRBD1 (5 bases). The CDR3 loop spans 16 amino acids. In germline, CDR1 is SEHNR, CDR2 FQNEAQ (reference sequence). V was pared by 1 base and J by 8 bases, with 17 bases between. The CDR3 coding sequence is TGTGCCAGCAGCTTAGGATTGAGGGGACGGAGCGAAAAACTGTTTTTT. The encoded protein is CASSLGLRGRSEKLFF.

The chain carries TRBV6-1 and TRBJ2-3; 8 nucleotides line up with TRBD1. V shed 9 bases and J 7 bases; nucleotides not matched to a gene: 12. Germline CDR1 and CDR2: MNHNS and SASEGT. The CDR3 is 14 residues long. The CDR3 bases are TGTGCCAGTCTCCGGGACAGGAGTGTGCATACGCAGTATTTT. Translated: CASLRDRSVHTQYF.

This CDR3 reads CASSSYGTGVDTQYF. The CDR3 nucleotides read TGTGCCAGCAGCTCCTACGGGACAGGGGTGGATACGCAGTATTTT. The chain couples TRBV7-3 to TRBJ2-3; TRBD1 aligns across 10 bases. The CDR3 is made up of 15 amino acids. Trimming removed 4 bases from V and 6 bases from J; junction bases left unmatched: 7. Germline loops: CDR1 SGHTA, CDR2 FQGTGA. The whole variable domain, remainder taken from reference TRBV7-3 and TRBJ2-3, is GAGVSQTPSNKVTEKGKYVELRCDPISGHTALYWYRQSLGQGPEFLIYFQGTGAADDSGLPNDRFFAVRPEGSVSTLKIQRTERGDSAVYLCASSSYGTGVDTQYFGPGTRLTVL.

This clone was detected only a few times. The chain recombines TRBV4-2 with TRBJ2-3; unclear D gene. The CDR3 is 13 residues long. Trimming took 1 base from V and 6 from J, leaving 8 bases between them. Germline V gene data show CDR1 as LGHNA and CDR2 as YNFKEQ. CDR3 amino acids: CASSQGVWDTQYF. In DNA form, the CDR3 reads TGTGCCAGCAGCCAAGGGGTGTGGGATACGCAGTATTTT.

The rearrangement joins TRBV27 to TRBJ1-4; D unresolved. V gave up 6 bases and J gave up 7 bases, with 18 bases separating them. Germline assignment: CDR1 MNHEY and CDR2 SMNVEV (reference sequence). The CDR3 runs 15 residues. Here the CDR3 reads CASSPGGRRGEKLFF. DNA of the CDR3: TGTGCCAGCAGCCCCGGCGGCAGACGGGGTGAAAAACTGTTTTTT.

J is TRBJ2-3 and V is TRBV7-3, with 13 positions matching TRBD2. The trim removed 4 bases at V and 1 base at J, leaving 2 bases unmatched. This CDR3 is built from 16 residues. Germline values: CDR1 SGHTA, CDR2 FQGTGA. The CDR3 protein is CASSSGLAGGTDTQYF. The CDR3 DNA reads as TGTGCCAGCAGCTCAGGACTAGCGGGGGGCACAGATACGCAGTATTTT.

V is TRBV6-4 and J is TRBJ1-1, with 8 bases matching TRBD1. After removal of 4 bases from V and 2 bases from J, the junction contained 3 bases not matched to a gene. This CDR3 is built from 14 residues. The germline gives CDR1 MRHNA, CDR2 SNTAGT. This CDR3 is CASSAQGANTEAFF. For the CDR3, the DNA is TGTGCCAGCAGTGCGCAGGGGGCCAACACTGAAGCTTTCTTT.

Comment on this clone: A much more abundant neighbour one base away suggests this may be a read error. The V gene is TRBV4-3, the J gene TRBJ2-3; unclear D gene. There are 12 residues in the CDR3. Germline V CDR1 and CDR2: LGHNA, YSLEER. Trimming removed 1 base from V and 6 bases from J, with 5 bases in between. CDR3: CASSQGLDTQYF. The DNA for the CDR3 is TGCGCCAGCAGCCAAGGTTTGGATACGCAGTATTTT.

The chain is built from TRBV5-1 and TRBJ2-2; tentatively, D is TRBD2 (8 bases). CDR1 SGHRS and CDR2 YFSETQ come from the germline V gene. The CDR3 length is 16 residues. Between the trimmed V and J ends, which lost 5 bases and 0 bases, there was a span of 14 bases. Here the CDR3 DNA reads TGCGCCAGCAGTGGTAGCGGGACAGCGAACACCGGGGAGCTGTTTTTT. Translation: CASSGSGTANTGELFF. The variable domain in full, completed from reference TRBV5-1 and TRBJ2-2, reads KAGVTQTPRYLIKTRGQQVTLSCSPISGHRSVSWYQQTPGQGLQFLFEYFSETQRNKGNFPGRFSGRQFSNSRSEMNVSTLELGDSALYLCASSGSGTANTGELFFGEGSRLTVL.

The chain links TRBV15 to TRBJ2-5; TRBD2 aligns across 7 bases. CDR3 length: 12 amino acids. The V and J ends lost 3 bases and 9 bases, in that order; junction bases with no gene match: 4. CDR1 is LNHNV, CDR2 YYDKDF, per germline (reference sequence). CDR3 protein: CATSRGGFAQYF. Here the CDR3 DNA reads TGTGCCACCAGCAGGGGGGGGTTTGCCCAGTACTTC.

This clone was observed a single time. The J gene is TRBJ2-7, the V gene TRBV28; D might be TRBD1 or TRBD2, each matching 5 bases. Germline V gene data show CDR1 as MDHEN and CDR2 as SYDVKM. This CDR3 region has 14 residues. Between the trimmed V and J ends, which lost 1 base and 2 bases, there was a span of 9 bases. The CDR3 DNA reads TGTGCCAGCAGTTTATTTGTGGGACCCTACGAGCAGTACTTC. Amino acids: CASSLFVGPYEQYF.

V usage is TRBV7-2 and J usage is TRBJ1-3, with D unclear. V lost 8 bases and J lost 4, with 15 bases in between. Germline V CDR1 and CDR2: SGHTA, FQGNSA. CDR3 length: 14 residues. The CDR3 sequence is CASHLPGFGNTIYF. DNA for the CDR3: TGTGCCAGCCATCTACCGGGTTTCGGAAACACCATATATTTT.

The V and J genes are TRBV18 and TRBJ2-1; the match to TRBD2 covers 7 bases. The junction had 5 bases not matched to a gene; V was cut back by 3 bases and J by 0 bases. Germline V gene data show CDR1 as KGHSH and CDR2 as LQKENI. This CDR3 comprises 16 residues. As DNA, the CDR3 is TGTGCCAGCTCACCGTCTACGGGGGGCTCCTACAATGAGCAGTTCTTC. Its protein is CASSPSTGGSYNEQFF.

The rearrangement joins TRBV7-3 to TRBJ2-5, with 10 bases identical to TRBD1. The CDR3 is 15 amino acids. The junction had 5 bases not matched to a gene; V was cut back by 5 bases and J by 2 bases. CDR1 and CDR2 from the germline V gene are SGHTA and FQGTGA. DNA of the CDR3: TGTGCCAGCAGCCAGACAGGGGGCTCACAAGAGACCCAGTACTTC. It translates to CASSQTGGSQETQYF. Combining the CDR3 with reference TRBV7-3 and TRBJ2-5 gives the whole variable domain GAGVSQTPSNKVTEKGKYVELRCDPISGHTALYWYRQSLGQGPEFLIYFQGTGAADDSGLPNDRFFAVRPEGSVSTLKIQRTERGDSAVYLCASSQTGGSQETQYFGPGTRLLVL.

The chain joins TRBV28 to TRBJ1-5, with a weak D call TRBD1 (5 bases). This CDR3 contains 13 residues. V was clipped by 6 bases and J by 6 bases, with 12 bases between them. Germline-derived CDR1 and CDR2 are MDHEN and SYDVKM. The CDR3 DNA reads as TGTGCCAGCAGACGGGACGGGGTTCAGCCCCAGCATTTT. Translation: CASRRDGVQPQHF.

This chain links TRBV30 with TRBJ2-1; possibly TRBD2 for D (7 bases). Germline V gives CDR1 GTSNPN, CDR2 SVGIG (reference sequence). The ends were cut back, 7 bases at V and 6 bases at J, with 16 bases in the middle. This CDR3 contains 13 residues. The CDR3 region is CAYSRGGPNEQFF. The CDR3 DNA follows: TGTGCCTACTCGAGGGGGGGCCCCAATGAGCAGTTCTTC.

The chain uses TRBV4-1 and TRBJ2-5; D is ambiguous. CDR3 length equals 14 residues. Trimming took off 1 base at V and 11 bases at J, with 17 bases between the two ends. Germline CDR1 and CDR2: MGHRA and YSYEKL. This chain's CDR3 is CASSQGELPNQQYF. The CDR3 nucleotides are TGCGCCAGCAGCCAAGGGGAACTCCCCAACCAGCAGTACTTC.

The V call is TRBV9, the J call TRBJ2-6; a possible D gene is TRBD2 (5 bases). Germline lookup yields CDR1 SGDLS and CDR2 YYNGEE. Trimming shortened V by 4 bases and J by 2 bases, and 13 bases separated the two germline ends. CDR3 size: 16 residues. The DNA of the CDR3 is TGTGCCAGCAGCTCCCCCGGGGTGGCTGGGGCCAACGTCCTGACTTTC. It translates to CASSSPGVAGANVLTF.

The V gene is TRBV5-4, the J gene TRBJ2-3; 8 nucleotides line up with TRBD2. The CDR3 has 16 amino acids. V shed 2 bases, J shed 0 bases, and the junction held 5 bases outside the gene matches. CDR1 SGHNT and CDR2 YYREEE come from the germline V gene (reference sequence). The CDR3 is CASSLRLAHSTDTQYF. The DNA for the CDR3 is TGTGCCAGCAGCTTACGACTAGCGCATAGCACAGATACGCAGTATTTT.

The chain links TRBV6-5 to TRBJ2-5; 7 bases are a match to TRBD2. With 5 bases clipped from V and 7 bases from J, the junction kept 10 bases outside the gene matches. CDR1 is MNHEY, CDR2 SVGAGI, per germline. The CDR3 is 14 amino acids. CDR3 bases: TGTGCCAGCAGTCAAGGACTAGGAGGGGTGACCCAGTACTTC. Its translation: CASSQGLGGVTQYF.

The CDR3 region has the DNA TGCAGCGTTAGTGAGGGGACCTACGAGCAGTACTTC. Encoded protein: CSVSEGTYEQYF. The chain carries TRBV29-1 and TRBJ2-7, with D possibly called TRBD1 or TRBD2 (5 bases each). Germline-derived CDR1 and CDR2 are SQVTM and ANQGSEA. The CDR3 covers 12 residues. Trimming pared 5 bases from V and 2 bases from J, leaving 10 bases between.